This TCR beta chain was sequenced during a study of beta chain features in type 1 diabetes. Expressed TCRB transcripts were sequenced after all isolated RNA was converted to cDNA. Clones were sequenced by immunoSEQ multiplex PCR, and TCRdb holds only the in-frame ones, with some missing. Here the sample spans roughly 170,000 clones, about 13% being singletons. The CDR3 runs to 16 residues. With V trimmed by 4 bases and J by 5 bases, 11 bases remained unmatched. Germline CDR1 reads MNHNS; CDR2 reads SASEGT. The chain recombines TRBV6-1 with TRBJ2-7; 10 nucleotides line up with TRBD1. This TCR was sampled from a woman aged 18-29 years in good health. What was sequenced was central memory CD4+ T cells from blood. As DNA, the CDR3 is TGTGCCAGCAGTGGGCTACCGGGACAGGGGTCGAACGAGCAGTACTTC. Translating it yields CASSGLPGQGSNEQYF.